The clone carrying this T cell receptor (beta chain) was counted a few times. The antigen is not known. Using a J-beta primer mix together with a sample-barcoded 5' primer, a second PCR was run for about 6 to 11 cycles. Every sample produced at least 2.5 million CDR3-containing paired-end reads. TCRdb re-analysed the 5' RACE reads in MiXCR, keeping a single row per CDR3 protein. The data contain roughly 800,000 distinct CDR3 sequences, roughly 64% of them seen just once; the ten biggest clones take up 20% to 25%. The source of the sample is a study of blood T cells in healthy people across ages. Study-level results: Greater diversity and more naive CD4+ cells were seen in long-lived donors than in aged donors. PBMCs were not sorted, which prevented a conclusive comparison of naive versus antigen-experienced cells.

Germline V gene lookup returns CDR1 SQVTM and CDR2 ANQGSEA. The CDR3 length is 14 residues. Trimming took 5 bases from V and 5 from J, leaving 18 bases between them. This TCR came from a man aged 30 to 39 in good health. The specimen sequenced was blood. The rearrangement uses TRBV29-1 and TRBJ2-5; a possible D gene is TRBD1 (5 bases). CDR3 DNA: TGCAGCGTTTTAGGTCAGGGTAGTTTGGAGACCCAGTACTTC. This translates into CSVLGQGSLETQYF. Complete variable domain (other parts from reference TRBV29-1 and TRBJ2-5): SAVISQKPSRDICQRGTSLTIQCQVDSQVTMMFWYRQQPGQSLTLIATANQGSEATYESGFVIDKFPISRPNLTFSTLTVSNMSPEDSSIYLCSVLGQGSLETQYFGPGTRLLVL.